The 4 T cell receptor beta chains presented below share a single source sample, sequenced in a study of blood T cell repertoires in COVID-19 (dated by TCRdb to between 2020 and 2021). Libraries were made using the immunoSEQ multiplex PCR assay. The clones in this table, taken by TCRdb from immuneACCESS, are in-frame only. Not every clone is retained; where verified, under half of the shortfall comes from an unresolved V gene, and the cause of the rest is unknown. For this sample the table gives around 100,000 clones, of which roughly 86% were detected only once. The top ten constitute approximately 7% of the sample. Sequencing was done on a sample of peripheral blood. These receptors originate from a human donor with acute or convalescent COVID-19. The donor label of this sample is uncertain.

This chain uses TRBV3-1 (or the pseudogene TRBV3-2) with TRBJ2-5, with D possibly TRBD2 on 5 matching bases. Trimming removed 0 bases from V and 4 bases from J, with 12 bases in between. CDR1 and CDR2 (germline): LGHDT, YNNKEL (reference sequence). This CDR3 has 15 residues. The CDR3 is CASSQEERVGETQYF. The CDR3 nucleotides are TGTGCCAGCAGCCAAGAAGAGAGGGTTGGAGAGACCCAGTACTTC.

The gene calls are TRBV6-1 and TRBJ1-2; D is ambiguous. Trimming stripped 3 bases from V and 4 bases from J, with 15 bases between. Germline CDR1 MNHNS, CDR2 SASEGT. This CDR3 comprises 15 residues. The CDR3 protein is CASSDSSLRSYGYTF. In DNA form, the CDR3 reads TGTGCCAGCAGTGATAGTAGCCTGCGGAGCTATGGCTACACCTTC.

This chain links TRBV5-4 with TRBJ2-7; 7 bases agree with TRBD2. Germline V gene sequence: CDR1 SGHNT, CDR2 YYREEE (reference sequence). This CDR3 spans 15 amino acids. V shed 0 bases, J shed 5 bases, and the junction held 8 bases outside the gene matches. CDR3 sequence reads: CASSLGAREGNEQYF. The DNA for the CDR3 is TGTGCCAGCAGCTTGGGGGCCAGGGAGGGGAACGAGCAGTACTTC.

J is TRBJ2-5 and V is TRBV30; 11 nucleotides align to TRBD2. The V gene end was trimmed by 4 bases and the J gene end by 5 bases; junction bases not matched to a gene: 6. The CDR3 is 14 amino acids. Germline V gene data show CDR1 as GTSNPN and CDR2 as SVGIG (reference sequence). The CDR3 nucleotides read TGTGCCTGGACTATAGCGGGGGGGCTTGAGACCCAGTACTTC. Its translation: CAWTIAGGLETQYF.